There are many counts of the clone carrying this T cell receptor (beta chain). The record originates from a study of blood T cells in healthy people across ages. The J segment lost 2 bases and the V segment lost 6 bases, leaving 4 bases of the junction unmatched. The germline V gene has CDR1 DFQATT and CDR2 SNEGSKA (reference sequence). This CDR3 contains 13 residues. Sample-barcoded 5' priming and a J-beta primer mix drove a second PCR of roughly 6 to 12 cycles. TCRdb ran MiXCR on the 5' RACE reads and lists one entry per CDR3 protein. The sample records about 1.1 million distinct CDR3 sequences, 35% to 45% being singletons.

The chain joins TRBV20-1 to TRBJ2-3, with TRBD2 identical over 8 bases. The sequenced material came from blood. This receptor was obtained from a man between 18 and 29 years old in good health. CDR3 in DNA: TGCAGTGCCATAGCGGGGAACACAGATACGCAGTATTTT. The encoded protein is CSAIAGNTDTQYF.